The rows below give T cell receptor beta chains drawn from one sample of a study of blood T cell repertoires in COVID-19. Profiled with immunoSEQ multiplex PCR; TCRdb holds only in-frame clones, not every one. Found here are 150,000 to 200,000 clones, over 80% of them singletons; the top ten hold roughly 5%. The sequencing sample was made of PBMCs or T cells enriched from blood (not recorded which). The receptors shown here come from a man aged 70 or older who had been exposed to COVID-19. Each CDR3 is given with its conserved first and last residue. A D gene is named only where the DNA matches it firmly. Clone size appears in some rows only: once, few, many, or a class for an expanded clone.

CDR3 protein: CATSRDLAGAALLEQFF; CDR3 DNA: TGTGCCACCAGCAGAGATCTGGCGGGAGCGGCACTCTTAGAGCAGTTCTTC; V gene: TRBV15; J gene: TRBJ2-1; clone size: -; D gene: TRBD2; CDR3 length: 17
CDR3 protein: CAWRKTGVYGYTF; CDR3 DNA: TGTGCCTGGAGGAAGACAGGGGTATATGGCTACACCTTC; V gene: TRBV30; J gene: TRBJ1-2; clone size: -; D gene: TRBD1; CDR3 length: 13
CDR3 protein: CASSLVGQGEAFF; CDR3 DNA: TGCGCCAGCAGCTTGGTTGGACAGGGAGAAGCTTTCTTT; V gene: TRBV5-1; J gene: TRBJ1-1; clone size: -; D gene: TRBD1; CDR3 length: 13
CDR3 protein: CASSLARGQGPTGELFF; CDR3 DNA: TGTGCCAGCAGCTTAGCCCGGGGACAGGGTCCCACCGGGGAGCTGTTTTTT; V gene: TRBV7-6; J gene: TRBJ2-2; clone size: -; D gene: TRBD1; CDR3 length: 17
CDR3 protein: CASSLEDSWDEQFF; CDR3 DNA: TGTGCCAGCAGCTTGGAGGACAGCTGGGATGAGCAGTTCTTC; V gene: TRBV5-5; J gene: TRBJ2-1; clone size: -; D gene: -; CDR3 length: 14
CDR3 protein: CASSIFQGNNEKLFF; CDR3 DNA: TGTGCCAGTAGTATCTTTCAGGGGAATAATGAAAAACTGTTTTTT; V gene: TRBV19; J gene: TRBJ1-4; clone size: -; D gene: -; CDR3 length: 15
CDR3 protein: CASSLRPDRNIQYF; CDR3 DNA: TGCGCCAGCAGCTTAAGACCAGACAGAAACATTCAGTACTTC; V gene: TRBV5-1; J gene: TRBJ2-4; clone size: -; D gene: -; CDR3 length: 14
CDR3 protein: CSASDYVTSGEYF; CDR3 DNA: TGCAGTGCTAGTGACTACGTGACTAGCGGGGAGTATTTT; V gene: TRBV20-1; J gene: TRBJ2-3; clone size: once; D gene: TRBD2; CDR3 length: 13
CDR3 protein: CASRPGTGGQETQYF; CDR3 DNA: TGTGCCAGCAGACCAGGGACAGGGGGACAAGAGACCCAGTACTTC; V gene: TRBV2; J gene: TRBJ2-5; clone size: -; D gene: TRBD1; CDR3 length: 15
CDR3 protein: CATPHRGAGSYEQYF; CDR3 DNA: TGTGCCACTCCCCATCGGGGGGCGGGATCCTACGAGCAGTACTTC; V gene: TRBV5-5; J gene: TRBJ2-7; clone size: -; D gene: -; CDR3 length: 15
CDR3 protein: CASSVGQGVSYEQYF; CDR3 DNA: TGTGCCAGCAGCGTGGGACAGGGGGTCTCCTACGAGCAGTACTTC; V gene: TRBV9; J gene: TRBJ2-7; clone size: -; D gene: TRBD1; CDR3 length: 15
CDR3 protein: CATSRDRGTVGEQYF; CDR3 DNA: TGTGCCACCAGCAGAGATCGGGGGACAGTTGGGGAGCAGTACTTC; V gene: TRBV15; J gene: TRBJ2-7; clone size: -; D gene: -; CDR3 length: 15
CDR3 protein: CASSQGPGGAPEAFF; CDR3 DNA: TGCGCCAGCAGCCAAGGCCCAGGGGGCGCCCCTGAAGCTTTCTTT; V gene: TRBV4-1; J gene: TRBJ1-1; clone size: -; D gene: TRBD1; CDR3 length: 15
CDR3 protein: CASSFLTSGGDEQYF; CDR3 DNA: TGTGCCAGCAGCTTCCTGACTAGCGGGGGGGACGAGCAGTACTTC; V gene: TRBV13; J gene: TRBJ2-7; clone size: few; D gene: TRBD2; CDR3 length: 15
CDR3 protein: CASSFSYEQYF; CDR3 DNA: TGTGCCAGCAGCTTTAGCTACGAGCAGTACTTC; V gene: TRBV7-9; J gene: TRBJ2-7; clone size: -; D gene: -; CDR3 length: 11
CDR3 protein: CASSLEVGSGETQYF; CDR3 DNA: TGTGCCAGCAGCTTGGAGGTGGGATCGGGGGAGACCCAGTACTTC; V gene: TRBV5-4; J gene: TRBJ2-5; clone size: -; D gene: -; CDR3 length: 15
CDR3 protein: CASSANTGGAWTEAFF; CDR3 DNA: TGTGCCAGCTCAGCAAACACAGGGGGCGCATGGACTGAAGCTTTCTTT; V gene: TRBV18; J gene: TRBJ1-1; clone size: -; D gene: TRBD1; CDR3 length: 16
CDR3 protein: CASSLTQGAQYF; CDR3 DNA: TGCGCCAGCAGCCTAACGCAGGGGGCGCAGTATTTT; V gene: TRBV4-1; J gene: TRBJ2-3; clone size: -; D gene: TRBD1; CDR3 length: 12
CDR3 protein: CATREGGEPDTQYF; CDR3 DNA: TGTGCTACCCGGGAGGGGGGGGAGCCAGATACGCAGTATTTT; V gene: TRBV10-3; J gene: TRBJ2-3; clone size: -; D gene: TRBD2; CDR3 length: 14
CDR3 protein: CASSHPGLAGTDTQYF; CDR3 DNA: TGTGCCAGCAGTCACCCGGGACTAGCGGGAACTGATACGCAGTATTTT; V gene: TRBV6-2/TRBV6-3; J gene: TRBJ2-3; clone size: few; D gene: TRBD2; CDR3 length: 16